This TCR beta chain is drawn from a study of CD8 T cells in Susac syndrome. Blood CD8+ and CD4+ T cells underwent high-throughput TCR beta sequencing. For this clonotype: The antigen remains unidentified.

Random hexamers served to reverse transcribe roughly 0.45 to 1 ug RNA. Amplification of TCR beta CDR3 by immunoSEQ multiplex PCR spanned 54 Vbeta and 13 Jbeta. MiXCR, applied by TCRdb to the immunoSEQ multiplex PCR reads, yields one record per CDR3 protein. In the table there are about 200,000 distinct CDR3 sequences, 90% to 95% of which are singletons. Study results and limitations: Only a relatively small number of individuals were included in the TCR sequencing and HLA analysis.

Unmatched junction bases numbered 3, after V lost 1 base and J lost 2 bases. The CDR3 length is 16 residues. The germline gives CDR1 SGHVS, CDR2 FQNEAQ. Sequences were obtained from CD4+ T cells from PBMCs. The V call is TRBV7-8, the J call TRBJ2-3; 10 bases line up with TRBD2. This clonotype was sampled from a human donor with multiple sclerosis. CDR3 loop: CASSLGTSGYTDTQYF. The CDR3 region has the DNA TGTGCCAGCAGCTTAGGGACTAGCGGATACACAGATACGCAGTATTTT. The full variable domain, in which reference TRBV7-8 and TRBJ2-3 provide the parts outside the CDR3, is GAGVSQSPRYKVAKRGQDVALRCDPISGHVSLFWYQQALGQGPEFLTYFQNEAQLDKSGLPSDRFFAERPEGSVSTLKIQRTQQEDSAVYLCASSLGTSGYTDTQYFGPGTRLTVL.